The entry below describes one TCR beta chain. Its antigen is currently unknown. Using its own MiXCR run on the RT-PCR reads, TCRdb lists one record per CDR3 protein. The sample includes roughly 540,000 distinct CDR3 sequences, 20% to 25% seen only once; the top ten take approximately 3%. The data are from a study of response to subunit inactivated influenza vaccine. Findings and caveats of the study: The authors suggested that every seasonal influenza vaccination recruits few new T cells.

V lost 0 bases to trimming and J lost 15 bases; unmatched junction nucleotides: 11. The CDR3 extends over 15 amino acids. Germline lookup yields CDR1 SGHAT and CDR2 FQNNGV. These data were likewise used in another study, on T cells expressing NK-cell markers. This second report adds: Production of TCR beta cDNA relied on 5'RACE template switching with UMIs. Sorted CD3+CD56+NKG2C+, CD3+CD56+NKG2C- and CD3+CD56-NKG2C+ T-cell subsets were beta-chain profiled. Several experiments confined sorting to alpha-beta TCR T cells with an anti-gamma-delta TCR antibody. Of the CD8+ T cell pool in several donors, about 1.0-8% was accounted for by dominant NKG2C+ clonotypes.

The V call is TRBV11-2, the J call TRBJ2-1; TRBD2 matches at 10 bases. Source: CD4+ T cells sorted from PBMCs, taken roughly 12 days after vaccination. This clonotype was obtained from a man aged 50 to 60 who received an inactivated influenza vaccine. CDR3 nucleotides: TGTGCCAGCAGCTTAGAAGTAAGCGGGAGGGCCCGCCGGTTCTTC. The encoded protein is CASSLEVSGRARRFF.